This TCR beta chain was captured by sequencing in a study of OX40 agonist ivuxolimab in advanced cancers. The overall study: Patients received intravenous ivuxolimab every 2 weeks at 0.01 to 10 mg/kg. Study-wide points: On average, CD8+ T cells had more expanded clones than CD4+. The CD4+ and CD8+ T cells in the blood had expanded clonally by week 6 at 0.1 to 3.0 mg/kg.

Measured with immunoSEQ multiplex PCR; TCRdb has only the in-frame clones, and not every one. Among approximately 50,000 clones listed, 87% were seen once. Germline V gene sequence: CDR1 SGHAT, CDR2 FQNNGV. The CDR3 covers 15 residues. Trimming took 5 bases from V and 0 from J, leaving 13 bases between them. A single count supports this clone. The target antigen is unknown. This TCR was recovered from an adult with an advanced solid tumor such as melanoma, head and neck, liver or kidney cancer. The chain employs TRBV11-2 and TRBJ1-1, with a tentative D call TRBD1 (6 bases). Sequences were derived from CD4+ or CD8+ T cells sorted from blood, sampled in a trial of the OX40 agonist ivuxolimab. CDR3 in amino acids: CASSPLGGMNTEAFF. The CDR3 nucleotides read TGTGCCAGCAGCCCACTTGGGGGCATGAACACTGAAGCTTTCTTT.